This T cell receptor (beta chain) was found in a study of cytomegalovirus exposure and HLA in healthy donors. The V gene lost 6 bases and the J gene lost 4 bases, with 10 bases spanning the gap. CDR3 size: 13 residues. Germline V gives CDR1 KGHSH, CDR2 LQKENI. PCR employed 60 Vbeta and 13 Jbeta primers. Clones were read by immunoSEQ multiplex PCR, and TCRdb kept only the in-frame ones, dropping some. Of 95,000 to 100,000 clones in the sample, 77% are singletons; the top ten hold 6% to 8.5%. The receptor comes from a female donor in good health and CMV-seronegative. Sequencing was performed on PBMCs. The chain couples TRBV18 to TRBJ1-5; D gene unclear. CDR3 loop: CASSQTVNQPQHF. CDR3 bases: TGTGCCAGCTCCCAAACAGTGAATCAGCCCCAGCATTTT.